This T cell receptor beta chain originates from a study of HIV-infected patients and healthy controls (dated by TCRdb to the mid-2010s). Some background on the complete study: The study asked whether deep sequencing of the TCR repertoire from small blood samples of HIV patients could detect immune perturbation and reconstitution.

Reverse transcription of 500 ng RNA was performed with SuperScript III using primers directed against the alpha and beta constant regions. Separate alpha and beta chain libraries were made by chain-specific third strand synthesis with multiplexing indices. The protocol used a single primer pair to amplify all rearrangements within a chain, which avoided primer bias, and attached molecular barcodes to each cDNA molecule. T4 RNA Ligase 1 joined purified cDNA to a 5' RACE adapter that carried a random hexamer and the SP2 sequencing primer site. The authors primed second strand synthesis from the SP2 site with Phusion polymerase and used slow temperature ramps to favor optimal annealing. Joined together, two random hexamer sequences that had both been added before amplification formed the 12-nucleotide barcode of each molecule. A brief initial PCR introduced P5 and P7 adapter elements together with a second index, and a roughly 24-cycle amplification PCR using P5s and P7 primers was subsequently performed. A total of around 27 PCR cycles were applied to the libraries, which were quantified on a Qubit, sized on a Bioanalyzer, and diluted to 3 to 4 nM. Sequencing of the normalized libraries was done on an Illumina MiSeq using 2 x 250 paired-end kits. Reverse transcription reactions were cleaned up on MinElute columns and eluted into approximately 10 ul Tris-Cl. The adapter ligations were run for 23 hours at 16 degrees C, and AMPure XP beads at a 1:1 ratio were afterwards used to clean them. The paper's data handling went like this. Demultiplexed FASTQ files were processed with a modified Decombinator by which V, J, insert and barcode information was output. Any sequence that shared a barcode yet differed from the dominant sequence was discarded as an error, and the number of original cDNA molecules was estimated by counting barcodes clustered at Levenshtein distance 3. For downstream analyses, the R packages ineq, vegan, igraph and RCytoscape were used, along with IMGT nomenclature and CDR3 definitions. V gene usage was calculated across distinct sequences, with every TCR tallied a single time to avoid skew from clonal expansion. Whenever two unique CDR3 amino acid sequences within a donor differed by a single Levenshtein edit, similarity networks linked them. In the repertoires, a search was made for a compiled set of published HIV-specific CDR3s (approximately 90 alpha, approximately 770 beta) and CMV-specific CDR3s (under 14 alpha, about 250 beta). Random subsampling to size-matched repertoires demonstrated that the decreased diversity in patients did not result from their lower sequence numbers. The public reads were reprocessed in TCRdb via fastp at Q25 and MiXCR, keeping in-frame beta chains. Each entry is one CDR3 protein sequence, shown with its most common DNA and genes. The V and J calls follow TCRdb's processing rather than the paper's. This sample gives 15,000 to 20,000 distinct CDR3 sequences in total; 9% to 15% of them show up just once. The ten top clones hold around 10% of the sample.

Paper-wide results and their limitations: HLA typing of donors was not performed in the study. HIV-infected repertoires had significantly higher mean Gini indices than controls, possibly reflecting oligoclonality. Significantly different mean usage between HIV-infected patients and controls was observed for eight alpha and eight beta V genes. Unequal numbers of distinct sequences between patients and controls complicated comparisons, and size-matching overweighted rare events from HIV-infected data. Healthy controls shared more CDR3s between individuals than HIV+ patients, by Jaccard index and by count of highly shared sequences. Alpha-chain CDR3s from MAIT cells appeared at high frequency in healthy controls but were severely depleted in HIV+ repertoires. The observed differences in diversity were not explained by the slight differences in age and sex profiles between the study cohorts. Processing was restricted to sixteen HIV-infected individuals, which the authors judged to be a major constraint on the generalizability of the findings. During therapy, a significant decrease in frequency was seen for HIV-associated CDR3s, whereas no significant change was found for CMV-associated CDR3s, although most of them became more frequent. Sequencing depth was restricted by the use of whole blood, which also prevented the dynamics of distinct T-cell subpopulations from being separated. The pairing of alpha and beta chains was not determined in the samples. The apparent post-therapy recovery of the Gini index in HIV-infected patients was not reproduced in size-matched repertoire data. Healthy control repertoires showed roughly threefold more distinct CDR3s and higher Shannon diversity than untreated HIV+ repertoires.

About this clonotype itself: What this receptor recognizes is not known. There are no base qualities to consult, and no much larger clone falls within one base.

Whole blood was used without cell fractionation, so the repertoire reflected all unsorted peripheral T cells. As controls, ten healthy donors without infection were sampled, and four of the ten donors were sampled a second time roughly 3 months later. For RNA extraction, about 2.3 ml of peripheral blood was collected into Tempus tubes. The TURBO-DNase kit was used to remove leftover genomic DNA, and GLOBINclear was used to deplete globin mRNA. CDR1 is given as LGHNA and CDR2 as YSLEER, both from the germline V gene. The junction carries 6 bases between V and J, which are trimmed by 0 bases and 0 bases respectively. The CDR3 has 15 amino acids, counting the end cysteine and phenylalanine. The only DNA kept is the CDR3, 45 bases in frame from the first base.

This TCR was sampled from an adult in good health. Sequencing was done on a sample of blood. The chain links TRBV4-3 with TRBJ1-5; no D gene call is confident. The CDR3 protein: CASSQDPYSNQPQHF. The DNA reads TGCGCCAGCAGCCAAGATCCATATAGCAATCAGCCCCAGCATTTT.